Reported below is one TCR beta chain. Its antigen is currently unknown. This entry comes from a study of OX40 agonist ivuxolimab in advanced cancers. At the level of the study: People in dose escalation had one of these cancers: hepatocellular carcinoma, melanoma, renal cell or head and neck cancer. Study-level findings and limits: What antigens the expanded peripheral T cells recognized was never established. Averaging showed that CD8+ T cells had more expanded clones than CD4+ did. Normalized expansion of T-cell clones was also low for some nonresponders.

Measured with immunoSEQ multiplex PCR; TCRdb has only the in-frame clones, and not every one. The sample shows tens of thousands of clones, roughly 80% of them seen only once. With 3 bases removed from V and 4 bases from J, the gap between germline ends came to 16 bases. Germline V gene sequence: CDR1 KGHSH, CDR2 LQKENI. The CDR3 has 16 residues. This chain joins TRBV18 and TRBJ2-1, with D possibly TRBD2 on 6 matching bases. This sequence originates from an adult with an advanced solid tumor such as melanoma, head and neck, liver or kidney cancer. Sequencing was performed on CD4+ or CD8+ T cells sorted from blood, taken in a trial of the OX40 agonist ivuxolimab. The CDR3 region is CASSPPGVADYNEQFF. CDR3 bases: TGTGCCAGCTCACCGCCGGGGGTAGCGGATTACAATGAGCAGTTCTTC.